This T cell receptor beta chain was captured in a study of T cells in tumors after PD-1 blockade. Study context: Patients had no prior checkpoint blockade, systemic immunosuppressants, or anti-cancer therapy within 4 weeks. Treatment was either pembrolizumab 200 mg every 3 weeks or cemiplimab 350 mg every 2 weeks. During anti-PD-1 treatment, some patients continued daily vismodegib 150 mg.

Input was about 616 ng to 6,500 ng of genomic DNA from tumor or blood. Sequencing used immunoSEQ multiplex PCR; TCRdb keeps in-frame clones, though not all of them. The sample carries tens of thousands of clones, about four fifths recorded once. This CDR3 is 14 amino acids long. Germline V lookup: CDR1 SGHNT, CDR2 YYREEE (reference sequence). V dropped 3 bases and J dropped 5 bases, with 14 bases sitting between them. This sample comprised PBMCs, obtained before anti-PD-1 treatment. The sequence was obtained from a human donor with basal cell carcinoma. V usage is TRBV5-4 and J usage is TRBJ2-5; D is possibly TRBD2 (7 bases). For the CDR3, the DNA is TGTGCCAGCAGCTCACGGGGGGCGAGGGAGACCCAGTACTTC. Translation: CASSSRGARETQYF.